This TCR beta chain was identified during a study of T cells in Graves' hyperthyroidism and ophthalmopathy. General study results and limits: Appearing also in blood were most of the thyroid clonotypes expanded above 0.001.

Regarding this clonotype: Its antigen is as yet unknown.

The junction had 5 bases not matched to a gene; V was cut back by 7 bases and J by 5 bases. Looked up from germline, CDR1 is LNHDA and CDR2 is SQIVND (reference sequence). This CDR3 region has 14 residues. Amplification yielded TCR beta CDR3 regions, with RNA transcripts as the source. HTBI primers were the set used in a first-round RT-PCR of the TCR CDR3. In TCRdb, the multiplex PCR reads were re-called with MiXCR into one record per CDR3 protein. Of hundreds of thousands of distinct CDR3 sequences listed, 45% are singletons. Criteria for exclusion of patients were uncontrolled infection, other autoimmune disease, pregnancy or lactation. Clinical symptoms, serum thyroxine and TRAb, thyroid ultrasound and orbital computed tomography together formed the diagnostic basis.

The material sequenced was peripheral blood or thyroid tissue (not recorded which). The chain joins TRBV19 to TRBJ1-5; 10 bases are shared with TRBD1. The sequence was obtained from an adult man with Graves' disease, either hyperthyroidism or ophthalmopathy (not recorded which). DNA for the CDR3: TGTGCCAGTAACGGACAGGGGGGGCATCAGCCCCAGCATTTT. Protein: CASNGQGGHQPQHF.